One sample yielded the 20 T cell receptor beta chains listed below, sequenced in a study of T cell changes during pregnancy in multiple sclerosis. Generated by immunoSEQ multiplex PCR, the TCRdb table keeps only in-frame clones and is missing some. The data show tens of thousands of clones, about 92% seen once. Material: CD4+ T cells from peripheral blood mononuclear cells, obtained in the third trimester of pregnancy. The receptor source for this set is a female donor with multiple sclerosis, enrolled in a pregnancy study.

The gene calls are TRBV18 and TRBJ1-2, with a possible D match to TRBD1 (5 bases). V was cut by 3 bases and J by 8 bases, with 10 bases left in between. The CDR3 totals 12 residues. Per germline, CDR1 KGHSH and CDR2 LQKENI. CDR3 residues: CASSPLQGGYTF. CDR3 DNA: TGTGCCAGCTCACCCCTCCAGGGAGGCTACACCTTC.

The gene calls are TRBV7-9 and TRBJ2-5, with 7 positions matching TRBD1. CDR1 is SEHNR, CDR2 FQNEAQ, per germline (reference sequence). V was pared by 1 base and J by 4 bases, with 6 bases of the junction left unmatched. The CDR3 totals 15 residues. In DNA form, the CDR3 reads TGTGCCAGCAGCTTAGGCGACAGGGAAGGAGAGACCCAGTACTTC. As protein: CASSLGDREGETQYF.

This sequence joins TRBV5-1 and TRBJ2-1, with D possibly being TRBD2 (7 bases). V gave up 0 bases and J gave up 13 bases, with 14 bases separating them. CDR3 size: 13 residues. CDR1 and CDR2 (germline): SGHRS, YFSETQ. The CDR3 reads CASSLARGGRQFF. The CDR3 nucleotides read TGCGCCAGCAGCTTGGCGAGGGGGGGGCGTCAGTTCTTC.

The genes are TRBV5-1 and TRBJ1-6; TRBD1 might be the D (5 bases). In germline, CDR1 is SGHRS, CDR2 YFSETQ. V shed 4 bases and J shed 10 bases, with 15 bases lying between them. The CDR3 has 14 amino acids. CDR3 residues: CASSGEAGRSPLHF. The CDR3 DNA is TGCGCCAGCAGCGGGGAGGCAGGGCGGTCACCCCTCCACTTT.

This clone showed up just a few times. The chain recombines TRBV2 with TRBJ2-3, with no clear D. Germline V gene lookup returns CDR1 SNHLY and CDR2 FYNNEI. The CDR3 is made up of 13 amino acids. Trimming took off 6 bases at V and 6 bases at J, with 13 bases between the two ends. The CDR3 coding sequence is TGTGCCAGCAGCCAACTTGTCGGGGATACGCAGTATTTT. Its translation is CASSQLVGDTQYF.

V is TRBV9 and J is TRBJ2-7; TRBD1 aligns across 8 bases. Per the germline V gene, CDR1 is SGDLS and CDR2 is YYNGEE. The V gene end was trimmed by 4 bases and the J gene end by 6 bases; junction bases not matched to a gene: 9. The CDR3 extends over 14 amino acids. The CDR3 nucleotides are TGTGCCAGCAGCCTTTTTCAGGACAGGGCCGAGCAGTACTTC. Its protein is CASSLFQDRAEQYF.

This clone came up a few times. The J gene is TRBJ1-1, the V gene TRBV6-5, with D perhaps TRBD1 (6 bases). The germline V and J ends were trimmed by 6 bases and 4 bases, with 12 bases remaining between them. The CDR3 has 13 residues. From germline, CDR1 is MNHEY and CDR2 SVGAGI. The CDR3 coding sequence is TGTGCCAGCAGGGGCATACAGGGCACTGAAGCTTTCTTT. Protein: CASRGIQGTEAFF.

The chain has TRBV5-5 and TRBJ2-4; 10 bases are shared with TRBD2. CDR1 SGHKS and CDR2 YYEKEE come from the germline V gene (reference sequence). The ends lost 2 bases at V and 2 bases at J; junction bases unmatched: 7. The CDR3 runs to 17 residues. CDR3 in amino acids: CASSFSGGFVSKNIQYF. DNA of the CDR3: TGTGCCAGCAGCTTTAGCGGGGGGTTCGTTTCCAAAAACATTCAGTACTTC.

V and J are TRBV18 and TRBJ2-1, with TRBD2 matching 9 bases. The CDR3 sequence is 15 residues long. Germline lookup yields CDR1 KGHSH and CDR2 LQKENI. J gave up 8 bases and V 3 bases, and 8 bases lay outside the gene matches. CDR3 in amino acids: CASSPTRGGVHEQFF. Written as DNA, the CDR3 is TGTGCCAGCTCACCCACTCGCGGGGGGGTTCATGAGCAGTTCTTC. The full variable domain, completed using reference TRBV18 and TRBJ2-1, is NAGVMQNPRHLVRRRGQEARLRCSPMKGHSHVYWYRQLPEEGLKFMVYLQKENIIDESGMPKERFSAEFPKEGPSILRIQQVVRGDSAAYFCASSPTRGGVHEQFFGPGTRLTVL.

The V gene is TRBV5-1, the J gene TRBJ1-2; D unresolved. The CDR3 contains 17 residues. V shed 0 bases and J shed 8 bases, with 23 bases lying between them. CDR1 and CDR2 from the germline V gene are SGHRS and YFSETQ. CDR3 coding DNA: TGCGCCAGCAGCTTGGCTCTGGCGACTAAACAAAAAGAAGGCTACACCTTC. Protein sequence: CASSLALATKQKEGYTF.

The rearrangement joins TRBV5-1 to TRBJ1-1; TRBD1 agrees at 7 bases. CDR1 and CDR2 from the germline V gene are SGHRS and YFSETQ. The CDR3 contains 14 residues. V lost 3 bases and J lost 2; bases outside the gene matches: 4. CDR3 residues: CASSWRQGNTEAFF. The CDR3 region has the DNA TGCGCCAGCAGCTGGAGACAGGGCAACACTGAAGCTTTCTTT.

V and J are TRBV27 and TRBJ2-5, with TRBD2 matching 11 bases. With V trimmed by 5 bases and J by 5 bases, 16 bases remained unmatched. CDR3 length equals 18 residues. Germline loops: CDR1 MNHEY, CDR2 SMNVEV (reference sequence). The DNA for the CDR3 is TGTGCCAGCAGTCAAAACCAACCACTAGCGGGGGTCGGGGAGACCCAGTACTTC. This gives the protein CASSQNQPLAGVGETQYF.

This chain uses TRBV5-1 with TRBJ2-7; TRBD1 aligns across 8 bases. Trimming cost V 0 bases and J 7 bases; bases outside gene matches: 9. The CDR3 length is 15 residues. Germline values: CDR1 SGHRS, CDR2 YFSETQ. CDR3 sequence: CASSLEAGGLEEQYF. The CDR3 nucleotides read TGCGCCAGCAGCTTGGAGGCAGGGGGCCTGGAGGAGCAGTACTTC. Full variable domain (outside the CDR3, taken from reference TRBV5-1 and TRBJ2-7): KAGVTQTPRYLIKTRGQQVTLSCSPISGHRSVSWYQQTPGQGLQFLFEYFSETQRNKGNFPGRFSGRQFSNSRSEMNVSTLELGDSALYLCASSLEAGGLEEQYFGPGTRLTVT.

The V gene is TRBV5-8, the J gene TRBJ2-1; D uncertain. The length of the CDR3 is 13 residues. Germline lookup yields CDR1 SGHTS and CDR2 YDEGEE. Trimming pared 2 bases from V and 9 bases from J, leaving 12 bases between. The DNA of the CDR3 is TGTGCCAGCAGCTTAACCCGACCGGGTGAGCAGTTCTTC. This codes for CASSLTRPGEQFF.

This clone has just a few counts. This chain joins TRBV7-3 and TRBJ1-2; 9 bases line up with TRBD1. Germline V lookup: CDR1 SGHTA, CDR2 FQGTGA. This CDR3 is built from 16 residues. V gave up 6 bases and J gave up 3 bases; unmatched junction bases: 11. The CDR3 sequence: CASRHSGTGKDYGYTF. CDR3 in DNA: TGTGCCAGCAGGCATTCCGGGACAGGGAAAGACTATGGCTACACCTTC.

The V call is TRBV9, the J call TRBJ1-6; D might be TRBD1 (5 bases). The CDR3 runs to 19 residues. V was trimmed by 2 bases and J by 0 bases, leaving 18 bases between them. The germline gives CDR1 SGDLS, CDR2 YYNGEE. The CDR3 bases are TGTGCCAGCAGCGTTGAAGGCGTCAGGGCAAGCTCCTATAATTCACCCCTCCACTTT. It encodes CASSVEGVRASSYNSPLHF.

The genes are TRBV7-2 and TRBJ2-5; a possible D gene is TRBD2 (6 bases). Trimming stripped 5 bases from V and 3 bases from J, with 10 bases between. Germline V gene data show CDR1 as SGHTA and CDR2 as FQGNSA. The CDR3 consists of 13 residues. The CDR3 nucleotides are TGTGCCAGCAGCCCTGGAGGGGAAGAGACCCAGTACTTC. Translating gives CASSPGGEETQYF.

The CDR3 loop is CASSMARRGNQPQHF. CDR3 coding DNA: TGTGCCAGTAGTATGGCGAGGAGGGGCAATCAGCCCCAGCATTTT. V gene TRBV19 combines with J gene TRBJ1-5; D remains unclear. The germline gives CDR1 LNHDA, CDR2 SQIVND (reference sequence). V was trimmed by 3 bases and J by 2 bases, leaving 11 bases between them. The length of the CDR3 is 15 residues.

This chain uses TRBV9 with TRBJ1-2; possible D gene TRBD1, 5 bases. The CDR3 length is 15 residues. The V end was cut by 2 bases, the J end by 0 bases, with 11 bases between. CDR1 and CDR2 (germline): SGDLS, YYNGEE. The chain's CDR3 is CASSVEGIANYGYTF. In nucleotides, the CDR3 is TGTGCCAGCAGCGTGGAGGGGATAGCTAACTATGGCTACACCTTC.

J is TRBJ2-1 and V is TRBV7-3; 13 nucleotides align to TRBD2. This CDR3 has 17 residues. Germline CDR1 SGHTA, CDR2 FQGTGA. V was pared by 1 base and J by 6 bases, with 6 bases of the junction left unmatched. CDR3 sequence reads: CASSLIGGTSGVNEQFF. The CDR3 DNA follows: TGTGCCAGCAGCTTAATTGGTGGGACTAGCGGGGTCAATGAGCAGTTCTTC. Combining the CDR3 with reference TRBV7-3 and TRBJ2-1 gives the whole variable domain GAGVSQTPSNKVTEKGKYVELRCDPISGHTALYWYRQSLGQGPEFLIYFQGTGAADDSGLPNDRFFAVRPEGSVSTLKIQRTERGDSAVYLCASSLIGGTSGVNEQFFGPGTRLTVL.